Listed below are T cell receptor beta chains from one sample, sequenced in a study of T cell changes during pregnancy in multiple sclerosis. Produced via immunoSEQ multiplex PCR; TCRdb's table is partial and in-frame only. The sample contains roughly 30,000 clones, approximately 91% of which appear only once. Sequenced here: CD8+ T cells from peripheral blood mononuclear cells, sampled before pregnancy. The receptors originated from a female donor with multiple sclerosis, enrolled in a pregnancy study. Both conserved end residues are part of each CDR3. A D gene is named only where the DNA matches it firmly. Some rows have no size entry. The others give once, few or many, or a class for an expanded clone.

V: TRBV7-3
D: TRBD1
size: .
J: TRBJ1-2
CDR3: CASSLRGPGQSYGYTF
DNA: TGTGCCAGCAGCTTAAGGGGACCGGGACAGTCTTATGGCTACACCTTC

V: TRBV7-9
D: .
size: .
J: TRBJ2-2
CDR3: CASSLDRNTGELFF
DNA: TGTGCCAGCAGCTTAGACAGGAACACCGGGGAGCTGTTTTTT

V: TRBV7-9
D: TRBD1
size: .
J: TRBJ1-1
CDR3: CASSLTGQGGEAFF
DNA: TGTGCCAGCAGCTTAACGGGACAGGGCGGTGAAGCTTTCTTT

V: TRBV15
D: TRBD1
size: .
J: TRBJ1-2
CDR3: CATSRDSGQGGYGYTF
DNA: TGTGCCACCAGCAGAGATTCAGGACAGGGCGGGTATGGCTACACCTTC

V: TRBV30
D: .
size: .
J: TRBJ1-2
CDR3: CATRGGNYGYTF
DNA: TGTGCCACCCGGGGGGGGAACTATGGCTACACCTTC

V: TRBV9
D: .
size: .
J: TRBJ1-2
CDR3: CASSGARESYTF
DNA: TGTGCCAGCAGCGGGGCGAGAGAGAGCTACACCTTC

V: TRBV5-6
D: TRBD1
size: .
J: TRBJ1-5
CDR3: CASSHSTGANQPQHF
DNA: TGTGCCAGCAGCCACTCGACAGGGGCCAATCAGCCCCAGCATTTT

V: TRBV6-5
D: .
size: .
J: TRBJ1-2
CDR3: CASSSMPKAAEGYTF
DNA: TGTGCCAGCAGTTCTATGCCAAAGGCTGCGGAGGGCTACACCTTC

V: TRBV9
D: .
size: .
J: TRBJ2-3
CDR3: CASSVGRRRGGFTDTQYF
DNA: TGTGCCAGCAGCGTAGGGAGGAGGAGGGGCGGGTTCACAGATACGCAGTATTTT

V: TRBV11-1
D: .
size: .
J: TRBJ2-7
CDR3: CASSLVTGIDEQYF
DNA: TGTGCCAGCAGCTTAGTCACAGGGATCGACGAGCAGTACTTC

V: TRBV19
D: TRBD2
size: .
J: TRBJ2-1
CDR3: CASSMVSGGLNEQFF
DNA: TGTGCCAGTAGTATGGTTAGCGGGGGGTTGAATGAGCAGTTCTTC

V: TRBV6-1
D: .
size: .
J: TRBJ2-1
CDR3: CASSEVAGSYNEQFF
DNA: TGTGCCAGCAGTGAAGTGGCAGGCTCCTACAATGAGCAGTTCTTC

V: TRBV27
D: TRBD2
size: many
J: TRBJ2-2
CDR3: CASSLGAGGLTGELFF
DNA: TGTGCCAGCAGTTTAGGTGCGGGGGGGCTCACCGGGGAGCTGTTTTTT

V: TRBV7-9
D: .
size: once
J: TRBJ1-1
CDR3: CASSPTTGLNTEAFF
DNA: TGTGCCAGCAGCCCTACTACAGGGCTGAACACTGAAGCTTTCTTT

V: TRBV10-3
D: .
size: .
J: TRBJ2-7
CDR3: CAISEGQNPYEQYF
DNA: TGTGCCATCAGTGAGGGACAGAATCCCTACGAGCAGTACTTC

V: TRBV16
D: .
size: .
J: TRBJ1-1
CDR3: CASSQSGGTEAFF
DNA: TGTGCCAGCAGCCAATCAGGGGGCACTGAAGCTTTCTTT

V: TRBV1
D: .
size: .
J: TRBJ1-6
CDR3: CTSSRDRVWGYNSPLHF
DNA: TGCACCAGCAGTAGAGACAGGGTGTGGGGATATAATTCACCCCTCCACTTT

V: TRBV6-6
D: .
size: .
J: TRBJ2-5
CDR3: CASSHEETQYF
DNA: TGTGCCAGCAGTCACGAGGAGACCCAGTACTTC

V: TRBV19
D: .
size: .
J: TRBJ1-2
CDR3: CASRTATYGYTF
DNA: TGTGCCAGTAGGACAGCCACCTATGGCTACACCTTC